One and the same sample provided the 4 T cell receptor beta chains below, sequenced in a study of beta chain features in type 1 diabetes. TCRB transcripts that were expressed got sequenced, as all of the isolated RNA had been reverse transcribed. Here immunoSEQ multiplex PCR was the method, and the copy in TCRdb shows in-frame clones only, minus some. The table includes over 700,000 clones, 15% to 20% detected once. The sample was naive CD4+ T cells from blood. Receptors originate from a woman aged 18-29 years in good health.

The V and J genes are TRBV28 and TRBJ2-6; 7 bases match TRBD1. There are 15 residues in the CDR3. After removal of 6 bases from V and 0 bases from J, the junction contained 2 bases not matched to a gene. Germline CDR1 and CDR2: MDHEN and SYDVKM. CDR3 DNA: TGTGCCAGCAGGACAGGGACCTCTGGGGCCAACGTCCTGACTTTC. Protein sequence: CASRTGTSGANVLTF. The full variable domain, completed using reference TRBV28 and TRBJ2-6, is DVKVTQSSRYLVKRTGEKVFLECVQDMDHENMFWYRQDPGLGLRLIYFSYDVKMKEKGDIPEGYSVSREKKERFSLILESASTNQTSMYLCASRTGTSGANVLTFGAGSRLTVL.

The chain carries TRBV5-4 and TRBJ2-1; the match to TRBD2 covers 7 bases. V lost 3 bases, J lost 5 bases, and 2 bases stayed unmatched. From germline, CDR1 is SGHNT and CDR2 YYREEE (reference sequence). The CDR3 covers 13 residues. CDR3 nucleotide sequence: TGTGCCAGCAGCTCTGGGACTAACAATGAGCAGTTCTTC. This gives the protein CASSSGTNNEQFF. Supplemented by reference TRBV5-4 and TRBJ2-1, the full variable domain reads ETGVTQSPTHLIKTRGQQVTLRCSSQSGHNTVSWYQQALGQGPQFIFQYYREEENGRGNFPPRFSGLQFPNYSSELNVNALELDDSALYLCASSSGTNNEQFFGPGTRLTVL.

The rearrangement uses TRBV4-1 and TRBJ1-2, with 7 bases matching TRBD1. CDR3 length: 18 residues. Trimming took 2 bases from V and 4 from J; bases not matched to a gene: 16. Germline V CDR1 and CDR2: MGHRA, YSYEKL. CDR3 DNA: TGCGCCAGCAGCCAAAGGGTTCGGACAGGTGGGGACCTCTATGGCTACACCTTC. Translated: CASSQRVRTGGDLYGYTF.

This clone was observed a few times. The sample holds other DNA sequences that translate to the same CDR3. The V call is TRBV7-9, the J call TRBJ2-1, with D possibly matching TRBD2 (5 bases). Germline CDR1 is SEHNR and CDR2 is FQNEAQ (reference sequence). V dropped 1 base and J dropped 0 bases, with 7 bases sitting between them. This CDR3 has 15 amino acids. The CDR3 region is CASSLGSGSYNEQFF. CDR3 in DNA: TGTGCCAGCAGCTTAGGGAGCGGCTCCTACAATGAGCAGTTCTTC. The complete variable domain, with remaining parts taken from reference TRBV7-9 and TRBJ2-1, reads DTGVSQNPRHKITKRGQNVTFRCDPISEHNRLYWYRQTLGQGPEFLTYFQNEAQLEKSRLLSDRFSAERPKGSFSTLEIQRTEQGDSAMYLCASSLGSGSYNEQFFGPGTRLTVL.